Reported below is one T cell receptor (beta chain). Trimming cost V 4 bases and J 10 bases, with 15 bases left between them. The CDR3 is made up of 13 amino acids. The germline V gene has CDR1 SGHRS and CDR2 YFSETQ. The data were taken from a study of CD8 T cells in Susac syndrome. When the RNA was reverse transcribed, random hexamers were used with an input of roughly 0.5 to 1 ug. TCRdb used MiXCR to reprocess the immunoSEQ multiplex PCR reads, holding one entry per CDR3 protein. The data contain 100,000 to 150,000 distinct CDR3 sequences, over 90% of them singletons. The chain uses TRBV5-1 and TRBJ2-1; no clear D. Sample: CD8+ T cells from PBMCs. This receptor was obtained from a human donor with multiple sclerosis. As DNA, the CDR3 is TGCGCCAGCAGCCTAAGACCCCCTCAAGAGCAGTTCTTC. Protein: CASSLRPPQEQFF.